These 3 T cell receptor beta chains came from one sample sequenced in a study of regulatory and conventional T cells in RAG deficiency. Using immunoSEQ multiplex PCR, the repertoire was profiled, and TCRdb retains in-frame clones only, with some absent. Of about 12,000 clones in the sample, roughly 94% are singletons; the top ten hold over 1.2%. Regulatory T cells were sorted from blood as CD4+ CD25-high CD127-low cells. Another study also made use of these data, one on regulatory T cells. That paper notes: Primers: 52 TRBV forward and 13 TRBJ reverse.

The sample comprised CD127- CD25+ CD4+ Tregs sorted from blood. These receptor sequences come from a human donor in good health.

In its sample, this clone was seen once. The CDR3 spells CASSLQGDPEAFF. The DNA for the CDR3 is TGTGCCAGCAGTTTACAGGGGGACCCTGAAGCTTTCTTT. This chain joins TRBV27 and TRBJ1-1, with 7 positions matching TRBD1. CDR3 size: 13 residues. In germline, CDR1 is MNHEY, CDR2 SMNVEV (reference sequence). J gave up 6 bases and V 2 bases, and 3 bases lay outside the gene matches.

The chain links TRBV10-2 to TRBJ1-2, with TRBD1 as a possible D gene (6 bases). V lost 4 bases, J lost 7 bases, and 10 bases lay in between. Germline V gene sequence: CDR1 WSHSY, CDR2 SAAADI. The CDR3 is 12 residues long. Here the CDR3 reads CASSAQGGGYTF. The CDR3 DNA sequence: TGCGCCAGCAGTGCACAGGGTGGTGGCTACACCTTC.

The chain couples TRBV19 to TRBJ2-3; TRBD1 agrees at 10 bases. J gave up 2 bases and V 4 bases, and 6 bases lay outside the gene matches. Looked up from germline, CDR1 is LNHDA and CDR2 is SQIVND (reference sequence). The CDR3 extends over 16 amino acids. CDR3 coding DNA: TGTGCCAGTAGTACTAGGGGACAGGGGACCACAGATACGCAGTATTTT. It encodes CASSTRGQGTTDTQYF.